These T cell receptor beta chains were read from a single sample in a study of tumor-infiltrating lymphocytes in primary liver carcinoma. TCRdb recomputed calls from the multiplex PCR reads with MiXCR, one row per CDR3 protein. Of tens of thousands of distinct CDR3 sequences listed, roughly 74% are singletons. The sequencing sample was made of tumor-adjacent normal liver tissue. These receptors came from a woman in her thirties with primary liver carcinoma and hepatitis B virus infection. Both conserved end residues are part of each CDR3. Each record gives: CDR3 length, J gene, V gene, D gene, clone size, CDR3 DNA, CDR3 protein. D genes are given only for firm matches. Some rows mark clone size as missing; the rest say once, few, many or name a class of expanded clone.

13,TRBJ2-5,TRBV10-3,TRBD2,NA,TGTGCCGTAGGACTAGCGCTACAAGAGACCCAGTACTTC,CAVGLALQETQYF
16,TRBJ2-1,TRBV9,NA,few,TGTGCCAGCAGCGTAGCCCGAGGAGTTGGGCTCAATGAGCAGTTCTTC,CASSVARGVGLNEQFF
14,TRBJ1-6,TRBV20-1,NA,NA,TGCAGTTCTAGAGATCTTGGGGCCAATTCACCCCTCCACTTT,CSSRDLGANSPLHF
14,TRBJ2-1,TRBV29-1,TRBD2,NA,TGCAGTGTTGGGACTAGCGGTTTCCACAATGAGCAGTTCTTC,CSVGTSGFHNEQFF
13,TRBJ1-1,TRBV30,NA,NA,TGTGCCTGGAGTGTAAAGGGAGGTAAAGAAGCTTTCTTT,CAWSVKGGKEAFF
12,TRBJ1-1,TRBV14,NA,NA,TGTGCCAGCAGCCAATCCGTGACTGTGGCTTTCTTT,CASSQSVTVAFF
14,TRBJ2-1,TRBV6-1,NA,NA,TGTGCCAGCGGTGAGACAGCGCGTTGCAATGAGCAGTTCTTC,CASGETARCNEQFF
13,TRBJ2-1,TRBV5-5,NA,NA,TGTGCCAGCAGTCAGGACACATACAATGAGCACTTCTTC,CASSQDTYNEHFF
15,TRBJ2-3,TRBV28,NA,NA,TGTGCCAGCAGGTATGTAGCGGACCTCTTCGATACGCAGTATTTT,CASRYVADLFDTQYF
14,TRBJ1-1,TRBV6-2/TRBV6-3,NA,once,TGTGCCAGCAATTACAAGGCCGGAAGCACTGAAACTTTCTTT,CASNYKAGSTETFF
16,TRBJ2-1,TRBV11-2,NA,NA,TGTGCCAGCAGCTTAGTCCGTGGAACGAAAGTAAATGAGCAGTTCTTC,CASSLVRGTKVNEQFF
16,TRBJ2-5,TRBV11-2,TRBD1,NA,TGTGCCAGCAGTAGAAGAACAGGGGGCGCGAAAGAGACCCAATACTTC,CASSRRTGGAKETQYF
15,TRBJ2-3,TRBV28,TRBD1,NA,TGTACCAGCAGTTTATCAGGACAGGGTACAGATACGCAGTATTTT,CTSSLSGQGTDTQYF
14,TRBJ1-1,TRBV11-2,NA,once,TGTGCCAGCAGCTTAGACGGGGTAGCAGCTGAAGCTTTCTTT,CASSLDGVAAEAFF
15,TRBJ2-2,TRBV6-6,NA,once,TGTGCCAGCAGTTACATGCAGGAGGCTGGCGGGGAGCTGTTTTTT,CASSYMQEAGGELFF
14,TRBJ2-1,TRBV28,NA,few,TGTGCCAGCAGCTCCAGGGTGGTTGGCAATGAGCAGTTCTTC,CASSSRVVGNEQFF
11,TRBJ2-7,TRBV11-2,NA,once,TGTGCCAGTAGCCCCGCCTACGACCAGTATTTC,CASSPAYDQYF
15,TRBJ2-7,TRBV28,TRBD1,NA,TGTGCCAGCAGTTTCTCCCTGGACAGGGGCTACGAGCGGTACTTC,CASSFSLDRGYERYF
16,TRBJ2-5,TRBV11-2,NA,NA,TGTGTCAGCAGCCTAGAATCAGGGGGGAGGATAGAGACCCGGTACTTC,CVSSLESGGRIETRYF
14,TRBJ2-1,TRBV6-2/TRBV6-3,NA,many,TGTGCCAGCAGTCCGATGGGGGTTTACAATGAGCAGTTCTTC,CASSPMGVYNEQFF
12,TRBJ2-1,TRBV10-2,NA,NA,TGCGCCACCCGCCCGGGGTGTAATGAGCAGTTCTTC,CATRPGCNEQFF
16,TRBJ2-3,TRBV6-5,TRBD2,NA,TGTGCCAGCAGTCACTCGAACCGGGAGGGGGTAGATACGCAATATTTT,CASSHSNREGVDTQYF
15,TRBJ1-1,TRBV10-2,TRBD1,NA,TGCGCCTACAGTGAGGCTCCAGACAGGGTCACTGAAGCTTTCTTT,CAYSEAPDRVTEAFF
14,TRBJ2-3,TRBV6-5,TRBD2,medium-sized,TGTGCCAGCAATGAAGCGGGAGCTCAAGATACGCAGTATTTT,CASNEAGAQDTQYF
14,TRBJ2-5,TRBV14,TRBD1,many,TGTGCCAGCAGCCGAAACAGGGGCCAAGAGACCCAGTACTTC,CASSRNRGQETQYF
16,TRBJ1-6,TRBV6-1,NA,NA,TGTGCTAACAGTGAAGCGGGGGGACCGAGGAATTCACCCCTCCACTTT,CANSEAGGPRNSPLHF
19,TRBJ1-3,TRBV11-2,TRBD1,once,TGTGCCGGCAGCTCACGCCCGGACAGGGGAGCGTACTCTGGAAACACCATATATTTT,CAGSSRPDRGAYSGNTIYF
16,TRBJ2-1,TRBV4-3,TRBD2,NA,TGCGCCAGCAGCCAAGATATAGGGACTACCCCAGGTGAGCAGTCCTTC,CASSQDIGTTPGEQSF
14,TRBJ2-7,TRBV12-3/TRBV12-4,NA,NA,TGTGCCAGCAGTGTAGGACAGAGCTCCTACGAGCAGTACTTC,CASSVGQSSYEQYF
13,TRBJ1-1,TRBV11-2,NA,NA,TGTGCCAGCAGCCTCGGGGGGAGGGCTGAAGCTTTCTTT,CASSLGGRAEAFF
16,TRBJ2-3,TRBV11-2,NA,NA,TGTACCAGCAGTCGCAGGGGGGACCTAAGCACAGATACGCAATATTTT,CTSSRRGDLSTDTQYF
12,TRBJ2-2,TRBV4-3,TRBD2,once,TGCGCCAGCAGGTTGGGCAGCGGGGAGGTGTTTTTT,CASRLGSGEVFF
13,TRBJ1-5,TRBV6-1,NA,NA,TGTCCCAGCAACCAGGAGTTCAATCAGCCCCGGCATTTT,CPSNQEFNQPRHF
17,TRBJ1-5,TRBV4-1,TRBD1,NA,TGCGCCAGCAGCCAAGATGTTGCACAGGGGGTGTGGCAGCCCCAGCATTTT,CASSQDVAQGVWQPQHF
15,TRBJ2-6,TRBV29-1,NA,once,TGCAGCGTTGAACTGGGAACCTCTGGGGCCAACGTCCTGAGTTTC,CSVELGTSGANVLSF
14,TRBJ1-6,TRBV11-2,TRBD1,NA,TGTGCCAGCAGCCAGACAGGGAGGAATTCACCCCTCCACTTT,CASSQTGRNSPLHF
15,TRBJ2-1,TRBV6-5,NA,NA,TGTGCCAGCGCCCCATCAGGGGAGGCGTACAATGAGCAGTTCTTC,CASAPSGEAYNEQFF
13,TRBJ2-5,TRBV7-9,NA,few,TGTGCCAGCAGCTTCGCCAGGTTGGAGACCCAGTACTTC,CASSFARLETQYF
15,TRBJ2-1,TRBV11-1,TRBD1,NA,TGTGCCAGTACTTTGGGACAGGGCGCTCACAATGAGCAGTTCTTC,CASTLGQGAHNEQFF
17,TRBJ2-3,TRBV5-6,NA,NA,TGTGCCAGCAGATTGCCTTTAGTGGGGAGGATATCGGATACGCAGTATTTT,CASRLPLVGRISDTQYF
14,TRBJ2-1,TRBV7-9,NA,NA,TGTGCCAGCAGCTTAGATCTAGCGAGAGGGATACAGTTCTTC,CASSLDLARGIQFF
16,TRBJ2-1,TRBV6-2/TRBV6-3,TRBD2,NA,TGTGACAGCAGCACCCCTTTGGCAGCGGGAAAGAATGAGCAGTTCTTC,CDSSTPLAAGKNEQFF
19,TRBJ2-2,TRBV4-1,TRBD2,NA,TGCGCCAGCAGCCCTGGGGTAACGGGAGGCCAAGCGAACACCGGGGAACTGTTTTTT,CASSPGVTGGQANTGELFF
11,TRBJ2-1,TRBV6-2/TRBV6-3,NA,once,TGTGCCAGCAGTCCTTACAATAAGCAGTTTTTC,CASSPYNKQFF
15,TRBJ1-5,TRBV7-9,TRBD1,many,TGTGCCAGCAGCTTAGGGGGACAGGGCAATCAGCCCCAGCATTTT,CASSLGGQGNQPQHF
11,TRBJ2-2,TRBV10-2,NA,many,TGCGCCAGCAGGCACACCGGGGAGCTGTTTTTT,CASRHTGELFF
17,TRBJ2-3,TRBV4-3,NA,NA,TGCGCCAGCAGCCGAGCCGGGACATTGGATTTCACAGATACGCAGTATTTT,CASSRAGTLDFTDTQYF